A selection of T cell receptor beta chains follows, all from one sample in a study of blood T cells in healthy people across ages. Using its own MiXCR run on the 5' RACE reads, TCRdb lists one record per CDR3 protein. The top ten hold 6.7% of the sample, which has about 1.4 million distinct CDR3 sequences, 55% to 75% seen once. Sequencing was carried out using blood. These receptor sequences come from a man younger than 35 in good health. Both conserved end residues are part of each CDR3. A D gene is named only where the DNA matches it firmly. Size is omitted from some rows. Given values are once, few, many or a class for expanded clones.

size: NA; V: TRBV7-2; J: TRBJ2-1; D: NA; DNA: TGTGCCAGCAGCTTACCGGGTTGGGTTAGCAATGAGCAGTTCTTC; CDR3: CASSLPGWVSNEQFF
size: few; V: TRBV29-1; J: TRBJ2-7; D: TRBD1; DNA: TGCAGCGTTGACGGACAGGGGACGGGGGAGCAGTACTTC; CDR3: CSVDGQGTGEQYF
size: few; V: TRBV6-1; J: TRBJ1-2; D: NA; DNA: TGTGCCAGCAGTGAAATGCCTGGCTACACCTTC; CDR3: CASSEMPGYTF
size: NA; V: TRBV2; J: TRBJ2-3; D: NA; DNA: TGTGCCAGCTCACACAATACACAAGGCACAGATACGCAGTATTTT; CDR3: CASSHNTQGTDTQYF
size: NA; V: TRBV4-2; J: TRBJ2-3; D: NA; DNA: TGTGCCAGCAGCCAAGAAGGGTTGGCTAGACACTTCACAGATACGCAGTATTTT; CDR3: CASSQEGLARHFTDTQYF
size: NA; V: TRBV12-3/TRBV12-4; J: TRBJ2-7; D: NA; DNA: TGTGTCAGCGGAGGACTGACTAAGTACGAGCAGTACTTC; CDR3: CVSGGLTKYEQYF
size: NA; V: TRBV4-1; J: TRBJ1-2; D: NA; DNA: TGCGCCAGCAGCCAAGAACCGGGTCCCCTCGCCTACTACACCTTC; CDR3: CASSQEPGPLAYYTF
size: NA; V: TRBV7-9; J: TRBJ2-6; D: NA; DNA: TGTGCCAGCAGCTTAGGTGTACCCTCTGGGGCCAACGTCCTGACTTTC; CDR3: CASSLGVPSGANVLTF
size: NA; V: TRBV6-5; J: TRBJ1-4; D: TRBD1; DNA: TGTGCCAGCATTATCGCAGGGGGCAGGGTTAATGAAAAACTGTTTTTT; CDR3: CASIIAGGRVNEKLFF
size: NA; V: TRBV6-6; J: TRBJ2-5; D: TRBD1; DNA: TGTGCCAGCAGTGCCCAAGGACAGGGGTTCGAAGAGTACTTC; CDR3: CASSAQGQGFEEYF
size: NA; V: TRBV27; J: TRBJ2-2; D: TRBD1; DNA: TGTGCCAGCAGTACTACCGGGACAGGGTTTCCCGGGGAGCTGTTTTTT; CDR3: CASSTTGTGFPGELFF
size: NA; V: TRBV7-6; J: TRBJ1-2; D: NA; DNA: TGTGCCAGCAGCTCGACAGGCGATGGGGGCTACACCTTC; CDR3: CASSSTGDGGYTF
size: few; V: TRBV27; J: TRBJ2-7; D: NA; DNA: TGTGCCAGCAATGCCGGGACTTCACCTCCTTACGAGCAGTACTTC; CDR3: CASNAGTSPPYEQYF